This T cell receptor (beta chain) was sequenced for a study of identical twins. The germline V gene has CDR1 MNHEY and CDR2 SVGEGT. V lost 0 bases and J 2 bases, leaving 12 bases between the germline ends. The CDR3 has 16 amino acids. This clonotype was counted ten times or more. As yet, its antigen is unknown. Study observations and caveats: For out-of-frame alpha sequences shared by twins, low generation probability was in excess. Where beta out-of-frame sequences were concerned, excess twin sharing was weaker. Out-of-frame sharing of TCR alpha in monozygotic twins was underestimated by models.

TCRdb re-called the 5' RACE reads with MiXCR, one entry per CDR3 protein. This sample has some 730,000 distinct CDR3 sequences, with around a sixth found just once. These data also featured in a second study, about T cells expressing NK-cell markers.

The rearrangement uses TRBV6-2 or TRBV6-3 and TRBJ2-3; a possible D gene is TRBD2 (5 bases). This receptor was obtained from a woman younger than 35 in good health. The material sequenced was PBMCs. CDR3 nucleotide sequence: TGTGCCAGCAGTTACTCAAGCGGTGAGATCACAGATACGCAGTATTTT. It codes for CASSYSSGEITDTQYF.